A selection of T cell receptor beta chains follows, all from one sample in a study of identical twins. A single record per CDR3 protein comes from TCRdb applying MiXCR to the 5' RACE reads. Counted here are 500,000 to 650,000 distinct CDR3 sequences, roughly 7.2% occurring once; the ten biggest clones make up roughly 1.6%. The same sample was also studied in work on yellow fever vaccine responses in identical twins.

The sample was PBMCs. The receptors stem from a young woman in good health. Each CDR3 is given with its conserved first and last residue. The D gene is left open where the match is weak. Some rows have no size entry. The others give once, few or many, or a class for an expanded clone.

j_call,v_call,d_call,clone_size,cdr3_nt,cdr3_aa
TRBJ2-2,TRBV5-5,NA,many,TGTGCCAGCAACCCAAGGGGACACACCGGGGAGCTGTTTTTT,CASNPRGHTGELFF
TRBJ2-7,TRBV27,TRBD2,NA,TGTGCCAGCAGTTTATCCCCGACTAGCGGGAGGTACGAGCAGTACTTC,CASSLSPTSGRYEQYF
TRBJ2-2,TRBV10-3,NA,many,TGTGCCATCAGTGTCCGGGCAGAGGGGGAGCTGTTTTTT,CAISVRAEGELFF
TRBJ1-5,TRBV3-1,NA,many,TGTGCCAGCAGCCAAGGTGTTCAGGTGAACCAGCCCCAGCATTTT,CASSQGVQVNQPQHF
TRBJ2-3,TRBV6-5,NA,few,TGTGCCAGCAGTTATTCTGCTAGCACAGATACGCAGTATTTT,CASSYSASTDTQYF
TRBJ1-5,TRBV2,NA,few,TGTGCCAGCAGCGCGGTGGGGGCAGGTAGCAATCAGCCCCAGCATTTT,CASSAVGAGSNQPQHF
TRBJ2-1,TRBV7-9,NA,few,TGTGCCAGCAGCCTATCCGGCCCCGGGGGAAATGAGCAGTTCTTC,CASSLSGPGGNEQFF
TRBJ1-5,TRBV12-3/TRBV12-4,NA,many,TGTGCCAGCAGTTTACAGGGGCACAATCAGCCCCAGCATTTT,CASSLQGHNQPQHF
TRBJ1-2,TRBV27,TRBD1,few,TGTGCCAGCAGTCCCACCGGACAGGGGAATGGCTACACCTTC,CASSPTGQGNGYTF
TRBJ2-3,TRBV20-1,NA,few,TGCAGTGCCGCGTCTCGAGGGCTTGATACGCAGTATTTT,CSAASRGLDTQYF
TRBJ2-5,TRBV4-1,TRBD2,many,TGCGCCAGCAGCCTTGTTACAAGCGGGGGGATAGAGACCCAGTACTTC,CASSLVTSGGIETQYF
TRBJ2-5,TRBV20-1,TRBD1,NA,TGCAGTGCTAGTCCAGGGGGCGTAGAGACCCGGTACTTC,CSASPGGVETRYF
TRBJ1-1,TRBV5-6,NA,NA,TGTGCCAGCAGCTTGGACAGCCGCCGGAACACTGAAGCTTTCTTT,CASSLDSRRNTEAFF
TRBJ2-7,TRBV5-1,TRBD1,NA,TGCGCCAGCAGCTTGGGATGGACAGGGGACGCCTACGAGCAGTACTTC,CASSLGWTGDAYEQYF
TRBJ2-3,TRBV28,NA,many,TGTGCCAGCAGCCTTGTACAGTTTAGCACAGATACGCAGTATTTT,CASSLVQFSTDTQYF